This TCR beta chain came from a study of graft-versus-host responses after intestinal transplantation. Background on the study: Grafts that recipients had were multivisceral, liver-intestinal, or isolated intestinal transplants.

Study-level findings and limits: Patients with graft-donor T cell macrochimerism had high graft-versus-host to host-versus-graft clonal ratios in allografts.

A remark on this clone: The antigen is not known.

Profiling relied on immunoSEQ multiplex PCR, and the TCRdb table lists in-frame clones only, not all of them. Here the sample spans roughly 120,000 clones, roughly 93% being singletons. The source of this sequence is a human donor who received an intestinal transplant. The sequenced sample was unstimulated CD4+ T cells sorted from spleen or lymph node cells, obtained before intestinal transplant.

This CDR3 reads CASSQDGQGGEAFF. The CDR3 DNA reads TGTGCCAGCAGCCAAGACGGACAGGGAGGTGAAGCTTTCTTT. The V gene is TRBV4-2, the J gene TRBJ1-1; 8 nucleotides line up with TRBD1. CDR1 LGHNA and CDR2 YNFKEQ come from the germline V gene. V trimming: 0 bases; J trimming: 7 bases; junction bases outside the gene matches: 4. CDR3 length equals 14 residues.